A single sample gave rise to the 24 T cell receptor beta chains below, sequenced in a study of blood T cell repertoires in COVID-19. Sequencing was performed with immunoSEQ multiplex PCR; in TCRdb, only in-frame clones are kept and a portion is missing. The sample comprises 250,000 to 400,000 clones, approximately 91% of which are singletons, and 4.5% to 6.5% rests with the top ten. Sequenced material: PBMCs or T cells enriched from blood (not recorded which). The receptors come from a man aged 55-75 years who had recovered from COVID-19.

The chain carries TRBV7-2 and TRBJ1-4; TRBD1 might be the D (5 bases). Trimming cost V 0 bases and J 7 bases, with 9 bases left between them. Germline V gene lookup returns CDR1 SGHTA and CDR2 FQGNSA. This CDR3 region has 14 residues. CDR3 loop: CASSLAGRAEKLFF. As DNA, the CDR3 is TGTGCCAGCAGCTTAGCGGGCAGGGCTGAAAAACTGTTTTTT.

V usage is TRBV4-1 and J usage is TRBJ1-6, with unresolved D. V was clipped by 4 bases and J by 0 bases, with 16 bases between them. The germline gives CDR1 MGHRA, CDR2 YSYEKL. The CDR3 has 18 residues. The CDR3 sequence is CASSLMGGYSSYNSPLHF. The CDR3 DNA follows: TGCGCCAGCAGCCTGATGGGAGGGTACAGCTCCTATAATTCACCCCTCCACTTT.

This chain uses TRBV2 with TRBJ2-7; the D gene is possibly TRBD1 (6 bases). Germline CDR1 is SNHLY and CDR2 is FYNNEI. CDR3 length equals 14 residues. Trimming took off 1 base at V and 5 bases at J, with 12 bases between the two ends. The CDR3 loop reads CASSEGGQEHEQYF. The CDR3 coding sequence is TGTGCCAGCAGTGAAGGGGGGCAAGAGCACGAGCAGTACTTC.

The rearrangement uses TRBV14 and TRBJ1-6; D unresolved. Germline V gene data show CDR1 as SGHDN and CDR2 as FVKESK. This CDR3 spans 15 amino acids. V was clipped by 0 bases and J by 4 bases, with 7 bases between them. CDR3 sequence: CASSQDLPYNSPLHF. The CDR3 nucleotides read TGTGCCAGCAGCCAAGATCTCCCTTATAATTCACCCCTCCACTTT. The whole variable domain, remainder taken from reference TRBV14 and TRBJ1-6, is EAGVTQFPSHSVIEKGQTVTLRCDPISGHDNLYWYRRVMGKEIKFLLHFVKESKQDESGMPNNRFLAERTGGTYSTLKVQPAELEDSGVYFCASSQDLPYNSPLHFGNGTRLTVT.

The rearrangement joins TRBV24-1 to TRBJ2-1; D gene uncertain. Germline V lookup: CDR1 KGHDR, CDR2 SFDVKD. Trimming removed 3 bases from V and 0 bases from J, with 8 bases in between. CDR3 length equals 15 residues. CDR3: CATSDPSGSYNEQFF. CDR3 sequence (DNA): TGTGCCACCAGTGATCCCTCCGGCTCCTACAATGAGCAGTTCTTC.

This clone was seen more than once but under ten times. The chain recombines TRBV5-6 with TRBJ1-5, with 7 bases that match TRBD1. CDR1 and CDR2 (germline): SGHDT, YYEEEE. The V and J ends lost 7 bases and 3 bases, in that order; junction bases with no gene match: 4. The CDR3 spans 13 residues. CDR3 bases: TGTGCCAGCTCCACAGGGGACAATCAGCCCCAGCATTTT. This encodes CASSTGDNQPQHF.

The chain employs TRBV5-5 and TRBJ1-5; the match to TRBD1 covers 7 bases. The CDR3 loop spans 15 amino acids. Looked up from germline, CDR1 is SGHKS and CDR2 is YYEKEE (reference sequence). The V and J ends lost 2 bases and 4 bases, in that order; junction bases with no gene match: 6. In DNA, the CDR3 is TGTGCCAGCAGCTTCAGGGGGGCAGGGAATCAGCCCCAGCATTTT. This encodes CASSFRGAGNQPQHF. The full variable domain, in which reference TRBV5-5 and TRBJ1-5 provide the parts outside the CDR3, is DAGVTQSPTHLIKTRGQQVTLRCSPISGHKSVSWYQQVLGQGPQFIFQYYEKEERGRGNFPDRFSARQFPNYSSELNVNALLLGDSALYLCASSFRGAGNQPQHFGDGTRLSIL.

This chain links TRBV27 with TRBJ1-2; 7 bases are shared with TRBD1. CDR3 size: 15 residues. Germline V gene lookup returns CDR1 MNHEY and CDR2 SMNVEV (reference sequence). V lost 5 bases, J lost 1 base, and 7 bases stayed unmatched. CDR3 sequence reads: CASSTKQGINYGYTF. The CDR3 DNA reads as TGTGCCAGCAGTACTAAACAGGGGATTAACTATGGCTACACCTTC.

CDR3 in DNA: TGTGCCAGCAACCCGGGACTGAGCTCCGGGGAGCTGTTTTTT. Amino acid sequence: CASNPGLSSGELFF. J is TRBJ2-2 and V is TRBV5-4, with a possible D match to TRBD2 (6 bases). This CDR3 comprises 14 residues. Trimming removed 6 bases from V and 6 bases from J, with 15 bases in between. Germline V gene lookup returns CDR1 SGHNT and CDR2 YYREEE (reference sequence).

The chain joins TRBV19 to TRBJ2-5, with TRBD2 identical over 8 bases. The germline CDR1 and CDR2 sequences are LNHDA and SQIVND (reference sequence). This CDR3 region has 15 residues. After removal of 7 bases from V and 5 bases from J, the junction contained 12 bases not matched to a gene. This chain's CDR3 is CASKIRTSGRETQYF. DNA for the CDR3: TGTGCCAGTAAGATTCGAACTAGCGGACGGGAGACCCAGTACTTC.

V and J are TRBV7-9 and TRBJ2-7; 7 bases line up with TRBD2. Germline V gives CDR1 SEHNR, CDR2 FQNEAQ (reference sequence). The CDR3 has 15 amino acids. V shed 4 bases and J 3 bases; nucleotides not matched to a gene: 9. Here the CDR3 DNA reads TGTGCCAGCAGCTCGGGGGGTACCAACTACTACGAGCAGTACTTC. It translates to CASSSGGTNYYEQYF.

Here the CDR3 reads CASSPSRQGGNTGELFF. The CDR3 DNA follows: TGTGCCAGCAGTCCATCAAGACAGGGTGGGAACACCGGGGAGCTGTTTTTT. The chain employs TRBV6-6 and TRBJ2-2; TRBD1 matches 7 bases. Losses at the gene ends were 5 bases for V and 1 base for J; bases not matched to a gene: 10. The CDR3 contains 17 residues. The germline V gene has CDR1 MNHNY and CDR2 SVGAGI (reference sequence).

This chain joins TRBV5-1 and TRBJ2-2, with TRBD2 as a possible D gene (6 bases). V lost 0 bases and J lost 2, with 14 bases in between. This CDR3 has 17 residues. Germline CDR1 SGHRS, CDR2 YFSETQ. The CDR3 sequence: CASSLAGSSGNTGELFF. The CDR3 DNA reads as TGCGCCAGCAGCTTGGCCGGGAGTAGCGGAAACACCGGGGAGCTGTTTTTT.

The V and J genes are TRBV15 and TRBJ2-5; possibly TRBD2 for D (5 bases). This CDR3 comprises 16 residues. The germline V and J ends were trimmed by 0 bases and 9 bases, with 20 bases remaining between them. The germline V gene encodes CDR1 LNHNV and CDR2 YYDKDF (reference sequence). The CDR3 loop reads CATSRDQKQRNGAQYF. The CDR3 nucleotides read TGTGCCACCAGCAGAGATCAAAAACAGCGGAATGGGGCCCAGTACTTC. Full variable domain (outside the CDR3, taken from reference TRBV15 and TRBJ2-5): DAMVIQNPRYQVTQFGKPVTLSCSQTLNHNVMYWYQQKSSQAPKLLFHYYDKDFNNEADTPDNFQSRRPNTSFCFLDIRSPGLGDTAMYLCATSRDQKQRNGAQYFGPGTRLLVL.

V usage is TRBV6-5 and J usage is TRBJ1-2, with 7 bases identical to TRBD1. Germline CDR1 reads MNHEY; CDR2 reads SVGAGI. Trimming took 7 bases from V and 2 from J; bases not matched to a gene: 7. The CDR3 has 14 amino acids. The CDR3 region is CASNERGLNYGYTF. In DNA, the CDR3 is TGTGCCAGCAACGAAAGGGGGCTAAACTATGGCTACACCTTC.

The chain joins TRBV5-5 to TRBJ2-5; 11 nucleotides align to TRBD2. The CDR3 extends over 16 amino acids. Germline assignment: CDR1 SGHKS and CDR2 YYEKEE (reference sequence). Trimming cost V 2 bases and J 5 bases; bases outside gene matches: 8. As DNA, the CDR3 is TGTGCCAGCAGCTTTACTAGCGGGAGCATGGGGGAGACCCAGTACTTC. This sequence encodes CASSFTSGSMGETQYF.

This clone appeared a single time. This rearrangement joins TRBV7-3 to TRBJ2-1; 9 positions match TRBD2. This CDR3 comprises 16 residues. Germline assignment: CDR1 SGHTA and CDR2 FQGTGA. V was clipped by 1 base and J by 3 bases; unmatched bases: 4. CDR3 amino acids: CASSLSSGRNYNEQFF. CDR3 DNA: TGTGCCAGCAGCTTAAGTAGCGGGAGAAACTACAATGAGCAGTTCTTC.

V gene TRBV10-3 combines with J gene TRBJ1-3, with TRBD1 matching over 7 bases. This CDR3 contains 15 residues. V lost 9 bases and J lost 0; bases outside the gene matches: 8. CDR1 is ENHRY, CDR2 SYGVKD, per germline. The CDR3 DNA sequence: TGTGCCATTGAGGGGGACAGCCTCTCTGGAAACACCATATATTTT. This sequence encodes CAIEGDSLSGNTIYF.

The chain links TRBV20-1 to TRBJ1-1; TRBD1 might be the D (6 bases). Trimming removed 3 bases from V and 5 bases from J, with 16 bases in between. The CDR3 consists of 14 residues. Germline V gene lookup returns CDR1 DFQATT and CDR2 SNEGSKA (reference sequence). In DNA form, the CDR3 reads TGCAGTGCTAGTCTCACAGGGATGCGGACTGAAGCTTTCTTT. Translating gives CSASLTGMRTEAFF.

The V gene is TRBV7-2, the J gene TRBJ1-1; D possibly corresponds to TRBD1 (6 bases). This CDR3 is 15 amino acids long. Germline V gene sequence: CDR1 SGHTA, CDR2 FQGNSA. V lost 2 bases and J lost 3, with 13 bases in between. The CDR3 here is CASSLRDTRYTEAFF. DNA for the CDR3: TGTGCCAGCAGCTTAAGGGACACCAGATACACTGAAGCTTTCTTT.

The rearrangement uses TRBV3-1 (or the pseudogene TRBV3-2) and TRBJ2-7; 7 positions agree with TRBD2. The CDR3 length is 18 residues. The J segment lost 0 bases and the V segment lost 6 bases, leaving 17 bases of the junction unmatched. Germline V gene sequence: CDR1 LGHDT, CDR2 YNNKEL (reference sequence). CDR3: CASSHKWGSGGYSYEQYF. The CDR3 nucleotides read TGTGCCAGCAGTCACAAGTGGGGGTCGGGAGGCTACTCCTACGAGCAGTACTTC.

J is TRBJ2-3 and V is TRBV11-2; 13 bases agree with TRBD2. In germline, CDR1 is SGHAT, CDR2 FQNNGV. The CDR3 covers 16 residues. The trim removed 4 bases at V and 2 bases at J, leaving 3 bases unmatched. The CDR3 coding sequence is TGTGCCAGCAGCTCGGGACTAGCGGGGATCACAGATACGCAGTATTTT. Amino acid sequence: CASSSGLAGITDTQYF.

The sample holds a few counts of this clone. The chain links TRBV10-2 to TRBJ2-3; maybe TRBD1 (6 bases). V was trimmed by 7 bases and J by 0 bases, leaving 20 bases between them. CDR1 and CDR2 (germline): WSHSY, SAAADI. This CDR3 contains 17 residues. The CDR3 sequence: CASTDPGDRYSTDTQYF. As DNA, the CDR3 is TGCGCCAGCACGGACCCAGGGGACCGGTATAGCACAGATACGCAGTATTTT.

CDR3 DNA sequence: TGTGCCAGTCGACGGGGGAGGGAGTTCACCGGGGAGCTGTTTTTT. Translating it yields CASRRGREFTGELFF. The chain uses TRBV19 and TRBJ2-2, with 7 bases aligning to TRBD2. The CDR3 sequence is 15 residues long. Germline CDR1 and CDR2: LNHDA and SQIVND (reference sequence). The V segment lost 8 bases and the J segment 4 bases; nucleotides outside the gene matches: 10.